This TCR beta chain was recovered during a study of beta chain features in type 1 diabetes. Findings and limits, study-wide: There was a moderate but significant shortening of TCRB CDR3s in all four CD4+ subsets of Type 1 diabetes patients. In type 1 diabetes patients, VDJ junctions had fewer insertions; deletions at these junctions were more frequent.

CD4+ naive, central memory, regulatory and stem cell-like memory cells were sorted via CD45RO/CCR7/CD25/CD127/CD95/CD27. Germline CDR1 and CDR2: MGHDK and SYGVNS. The CDR3 runs to 12 residues. The ends were cut back, 4 bases at V and 0 bases at J, with 3 bases in the middle. What was sequenced were expressed TCRB transcripts, since all of the isolated RNA had been reverse transcribed. Generated by immunoSEQ multiplex PCR, the TCRdb table keeps only in-frame clones and is missing some. The data show over 650,000 clones, with about 14% seen just once and just under 0.04% held by the top ten. This clone showed up just a few times. Its antigen remains unknown.

The V gene is TRBV25-1, the J gene TRBJ1-2, with unresolved D. Specimen: naive CD4+ T cells from blood. The clonotype originates from a man aged 18 to 29 with type 1 diabetes. The chain's CDR3 is CASSVANYGYTF. For the CDR3, the DNA is TGTGCCAGCAGTGTAGCTAACTATGGCTACACCTTC.